Listed here are 20 T cell receptor beta chains from one sample, sequenced in a study of T cell responses to AZD1222 COVID-19 vaccine. Profiling relied on immunoSEQ multiplex PCR, and the TCRdb table lists in-frame clones only, not all of them. There are 60,000 to 75,000 clones in the sample; approximately 80% occur only once, and roughly 3.5% lies in the top ten. Sequences were derived from peripheral blood, sampled 28 days after the second AZD1222 dose. Receptors originate from an adult who received the AZD1222 COVID-19 vaccine.

V gene TRBV7-2 combines with J gene TRBJ1-1; TRBD1 might be the D (5 bases). The CDR3 is 16 amino acids. The ends were cut back, 4 bases at V and 2 bases at J, with 17 bases in the middle. CDR1 is SGHTA, CDR2 FQGNSA, per germline. This CDR3 is CASSSSGPGTNTEAFF. The DNA of the CDR3 is TGTGCCAGCAGCTCGAGTGGGCCCGGGACCAACACTGAAGCTTTCTTT.

V is TRBV7-3 and J is TRBJ2-2, with D tentatively TRBD1 (6 bases). V was pared by 2 bases and J by 7 bases, with 14 bases between. The CDR3 loop spans 15 amino acids. Germline V gene data show CDR1 as SGHTA and CDR2 as FQGTGA. CDR3 nucleotide sequence: TGTGCCAGCAGCTTAGCAGGGGAACCTGGCGGGGAGCTGTTTTTT. Amino acids: CASSLAGEPGGELFF.

The chain uses TRBV7-9 and TRBJ1-1, with 8 bases aligning to TRBD1. Looked up from germline, CDR1 is SEHNR and CDR2 is FQNEAQ (reference sequence). The CDR3 sequence is 13 residues long. V lost 1 base to trimming and J lost 14 bases; unmatched junction nucleotides: 9. CDR3 amino acids: CASSLGENRGLFF. For the CDR3, the DNA is TGTGCCAGCAGCTTAGGGGAGAACAGGGGGTTATTCTTT.

The chain has TRBV15 and TRBJ2-5; 8 positions match TRBD1. CDR1 is LNHNV, CDR2 YYDKDF, per germline (reference sequence). The CDR3 has 17 residues. V dropped 0 bases and J dropped 5; count of bases not matched to a gene: 11. The CDR3 nucleotides read TGTGCCACCAGCAGAGATCGACAGGGGCTTTTTCTGGAGACCCAGTACTTC. Translated: CATSRDRQGLFLETQYF.

CDR3 amino acids: CASSEDRVHEQFF. As DNA, the CDR3 is TGTGCCAGCAGTGAAGACAGGGTACATGAGCAGTTCTTC. The chain is built from TRBV6-1 and TRBJ2-1, with a tentative D call TRBD1 (6 bases). The germline gives CDR1 MNHNS, CDR2 SASEGT. V was cut by 1 base and J by 8 bases, with 9 bases left in between. The CDR3 contains 13 residues.

The V gene is TRBV3-1 (or the pseudogene TRBV3-2), the J gene TRBJ2-5; D is unresolved. Trimming pared 0 bases from V and 7 bases from J, leaving 12 bases between. Germline V CDR1 and CDR2: LGHDT, YNNKEL (reference sequence). CDR3 length: 14 residues. CDR3 region: CASSQDLIVGTQYF. In nucleotides, the CDR3 is TGTGCCAGCAGCCAAGATCTAATAGTGGGGACCCAGTACTTC.

The chain uses TRBV11-2 and TRBJ2-7, with 7 bases lining up with TRBD1. Germline V gene lookup returns CDR1 SGHAT and CDR2 FQNNGV. CDR3 length: 15 residues. Unmatched junction bases numbered 8, after V lost 5 bases and J lost 1 base. The CDR3 reads CASSASQGPSYEQYF. As DNA, the CDR3 is TGTGCCAGCAGCGCGTCACAGGGGCCTTCCTACGAGCAGTACTTC.

V gene TRBV6-5 combines with J gene TRBJ2-2; 9 bases are a match to TRBD1. The trim removed 5 bases at V and 0 bases at J, leaving 1 base unmatched. The CDR3 covers 15 residues. CDR1 and CDR2 from the germline V gene are MNHEY and SVGAGI. CDR3 DNA sequence: TGTGCCAGCAGTAACAGGGGGCCGAACACCGGGGAGCTGTTTTTT. Its translation: CASSNRGPNTGELFF.

The chain is built from TRBV7-2 and TRBJ2-3, with TRBD2 identical over 8 bases. Germline trimming cut 1 base from V and 6 bases from J; bases unmatched to any gene: 3. Germline values: CDR1 SGHTA, CDR2 FQGNSA. The CDR3 extends over 14 amino acids. CDR3 sequence: CASSLDPGGDTQYF. The CDR3 DNA reads TGTGCCAGCAGCTTAGATCCGGGGGGGGATACGCAGTATTTT.

This chain uses TRBV7-7 with TRBJ2-7; no definite D call. V lost 1 base, J lost 1 base, and 11 bases lay in between. The CDR3 runs 15 residues. CDR1 and CDR2 from the germline V gene are SSHAT and FNYEAQ (reference sequence). DNA for the CDR3: TGTGCCAGCAGCTTAGGCCACGGGCCTTCCTACGAGCAGTACTTC. The encoded protein is CASSLGHGPSYEQYF.

V is TRBV28 and J is TRBJ1-5, with 8 nucleotides matching TRBD1. Germline V lookup: CDR1 MDHEN, CDR2 SYDVKM. CDR3 size: 15 residues. Germline trimming cut 6 bases from V and 1 base from J; bases unmatched to any gene: 5. In DNA form, the CDR3 reads TGTGCCAGCAGCCCAGGGACAGGAAGCAATCAGCCCCAGCATTTT. Its protein is CASSPGTGSNQPQHF.

The chain recombines TRBV16 with TRBJ2-3; the D is unclear. The V and J ends lost 2 bases and 1 base respectively, with 10 bases between them. This CDR3 region has 15 residues. Per germline, CDR1 KGHSY and CDR2 FQNENV. The CDR3 region has the DNA TGTGCCAGCAGCCAACAGTGGGGTGGCACAGATACGCAGTATTTT. It specifies CASSQQWGGTDTQYF.

The chain recombines TRBV6-5 with TRBJ1-2, with 7 bases fitting TRBD1. CDR3 length equals 14 residues. Germline V gene data show CDR1 as MNHEY and CDR2 as SVGAGI. The trim removed 6 bases at V and 4 bases at J, leaving 8 bases unmatched. The CDR3 nucleotides are TGTGCCAGCAGACCTTACAGGGGAAGCTATGGCTACACCTTC. It is translated as CASRPYRGSYGYTF.

The chain has TRBV10-1 and TRBJ1-1; D ambiguous. The CDR3 is 10 amino acids. Germline V gives CDR1 WNHNN, CDR2 SYGVQD (reference sequence). V lost 9 bases, J lost 5 bases, and 7 bases lay in between. In DNA, the CDR3 is TGCGCCAGTCCGAGGACTGAAGCTTTCTTT. Translation: CASPRTEAFF.

This clone was recorded only once. V usage is TRBV5-1 and J usage is TRBJ2-1; 7 nucleotides match TRBD1. The ends lost 5 bases at V and 0 bases at J; junction bases unmatched: 17. From germline, CDR1 is SGHRS and CDR2 YFSETQ. This CDR3 is 19 amino acids long. The CDR3 region has the DNA TGCGCCAGCAGTGGACGGGACAGCAGGGTTGGGAGCTCCTACAATGAGCAGTTCTTC. Translating it yields CASSGRDSRVGSSYNEQFF.

In its sample, this clone was seen once. The chain combines TRBV6-2 or TRBV6-3 with TRBJ2-3; D is tentatively TRBD1 or TRBD2 (5 bases each). CDR1 is MNHEY and CDR2 is SVGEGT in the germline V gene. V was pared by 8 bases and J by 1 base, with 16 bases between. The CDR3 totals 15 residues. The CDR3 DNA follows: TGTGCCAGCGGCCTCTTACGGGGCGGCACAGATACGCAGTATTTT. It translates to CASGLLRGGTDTQYF.

This clone has more than one count but fewer than ten. The chain joins TRBV5-6 to TRBJ2-2, with 7 positions matching TRBD1. Trimming removed 3 bases from V and 7 bases from J; junction bases left unmatched: 12. The CDR3 is 16 residues long. Germline V gene sequence: CDR1 SGHDT, CDR2 YYEEEE. Here the CDR3 reads CASSWDRRKVGGELFF. The CDR3 coding sequence is TGTGCCAGCAGCTGGGACAGACGAAAGGTCGGCGGGGAGCTGTTTTTT.

V and J are TRBV19 and TRBJ2-2, with D tentatively TRBD1 or TRBD2 (5 bases each). Trimming pared 4 bases from V and 5 bases from J, leaving 17 bases between. Germline CDR1 and CDR2: LNHDA and SQIVND (reference sequence). The CDR3 spans 16 residues. CDR3 bases: TGTGCCAGTAGTAATGAGGGGTGGGCGGTGACCGGGGAGCTGTTTTTT. As protein: CASSNEGWAVTGELFF.

The chain joins TRBV6-5 to TRBJ2-1; 12 bases fit TRBD1. V shed 2 bases and J 9 bases; nucleotides not matched to a gene: 5. Germline values: CDR1 MNHEY, CDR2 SVGAGI. The CDR3 length is 15 residues. CDR3 bases: TGTGCCAGCAGTTACCCGGGGACAGGGGGCAGTGAGCAGTTCTTC. It is translated as CASSYPGTGGSEQFF.

This clone has just a few counts. This chain links TRBV28 with TRBJ1-2; D unresolved. Germline V lookup: CDR1 MDHEN, CDR2 SYDVKM. The CDR3 extends over 12 amino acids. With 3 bases removed from V and 5 bases from J, the gap between germline ends came to 7 bases. DNA for the CDR3: TGTGCCAGCAGTTTTGCGGGGTATGGCTACACCTTC. This sequence encodes CASSFAGYGYTF.